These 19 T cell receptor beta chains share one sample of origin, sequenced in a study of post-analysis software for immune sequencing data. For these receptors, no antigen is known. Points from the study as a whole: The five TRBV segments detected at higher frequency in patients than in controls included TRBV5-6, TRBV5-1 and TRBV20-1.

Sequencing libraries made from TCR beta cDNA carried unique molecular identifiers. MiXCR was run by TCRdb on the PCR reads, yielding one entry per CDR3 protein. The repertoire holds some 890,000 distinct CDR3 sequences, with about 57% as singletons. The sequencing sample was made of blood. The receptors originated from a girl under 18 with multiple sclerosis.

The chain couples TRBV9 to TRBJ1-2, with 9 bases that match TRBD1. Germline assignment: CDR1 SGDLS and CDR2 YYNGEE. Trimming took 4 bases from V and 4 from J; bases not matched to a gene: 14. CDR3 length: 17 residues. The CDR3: CASSPSPWTGDSYGYTF. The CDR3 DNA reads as TGTGCCAGCAGCCCCAGTCCGTGGACAGGGGATAGCTATGGCTACACCTTC.

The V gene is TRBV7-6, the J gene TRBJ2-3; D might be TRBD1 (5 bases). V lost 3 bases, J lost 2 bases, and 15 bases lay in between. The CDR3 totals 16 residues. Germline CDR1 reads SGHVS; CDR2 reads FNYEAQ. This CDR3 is CASSFLGRGTTDTQYF. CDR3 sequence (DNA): TGTGCCAGCAGCTTCCTCGGTAGGGGTACCACAGATACGCAGTATTTT.

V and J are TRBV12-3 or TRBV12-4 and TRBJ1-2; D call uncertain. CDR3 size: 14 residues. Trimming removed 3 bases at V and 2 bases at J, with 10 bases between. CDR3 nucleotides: TGTGCCAGCAGTTTGTCGATTCGGAACTATGGCTACACCTTC. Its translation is CASSLSIRNYGYTF.

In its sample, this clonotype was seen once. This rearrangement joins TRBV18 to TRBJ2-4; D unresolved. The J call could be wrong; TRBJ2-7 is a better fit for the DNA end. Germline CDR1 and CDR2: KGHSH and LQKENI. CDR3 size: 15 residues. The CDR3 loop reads CASSPTGTPLHEQYF. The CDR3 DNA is TGTGCCAGCTCACCTACGGGTACTCCCCTCCACGAGCAGTACTTC.

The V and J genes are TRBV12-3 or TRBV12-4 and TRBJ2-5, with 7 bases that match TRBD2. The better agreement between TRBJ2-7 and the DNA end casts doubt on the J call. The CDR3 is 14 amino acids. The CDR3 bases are TGTGCCAGCAGTTTCTCCGGGAGGCTCCACGAGCAGTACTTC. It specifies CASSFSGRLHEQYF.

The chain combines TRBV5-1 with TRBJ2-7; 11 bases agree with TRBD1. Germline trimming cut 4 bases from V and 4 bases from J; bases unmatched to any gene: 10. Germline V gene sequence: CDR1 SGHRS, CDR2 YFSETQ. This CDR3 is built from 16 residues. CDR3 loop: CASSGGLGQGVYEQYF. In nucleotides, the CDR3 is TGCGCCAGCAGCGGGGGCTTGGGACAGGGGGTTTACGAGCAGTACTTC.

The CDR3 sequence is CSARDLRDSYSPLHF. CDR3 coding DNA: TGCAGTGCTAGAGATCTGAGGGACAGCTATTCACCCCTCCACTTT. The V call is TRBV20-1, the J call TRBJ1-6, with 7 bases identical to TRBD1. After removal of 0 bases from V and 8 bases from J, the junction contained 7 bases not matched to a gene. Germline V gene sequence: CDR1 DFQATT, CDR2 SNEGSKA (reference sequence). The CDR3 covers 15 residues.

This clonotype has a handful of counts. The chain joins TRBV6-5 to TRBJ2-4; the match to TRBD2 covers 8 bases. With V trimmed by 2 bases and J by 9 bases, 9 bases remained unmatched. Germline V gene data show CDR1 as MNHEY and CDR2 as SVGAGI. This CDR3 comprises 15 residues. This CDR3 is CASSYVGSGVSIQYF. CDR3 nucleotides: TGTGCCAGCAGTTACGTCGGTAGCGGGGTTTCCATTCAGTACTTC.

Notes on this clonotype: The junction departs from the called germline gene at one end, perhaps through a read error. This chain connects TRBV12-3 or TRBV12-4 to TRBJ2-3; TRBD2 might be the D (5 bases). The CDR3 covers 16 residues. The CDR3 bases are TGTGCCGGCAGTTTGGTCGGACTCCGTAGCACAGATACGCAGTATTTT. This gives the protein CAGSLVGLRSTDTQYF.

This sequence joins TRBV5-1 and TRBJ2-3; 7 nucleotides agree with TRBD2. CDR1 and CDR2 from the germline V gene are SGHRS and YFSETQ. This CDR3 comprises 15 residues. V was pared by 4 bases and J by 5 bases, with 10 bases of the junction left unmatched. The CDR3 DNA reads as TGCGCCAGCAGCAGGACTAGTGGAGTGCGAGATACGCAGTATTTT. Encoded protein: CASSRTSGVRDTQYF.

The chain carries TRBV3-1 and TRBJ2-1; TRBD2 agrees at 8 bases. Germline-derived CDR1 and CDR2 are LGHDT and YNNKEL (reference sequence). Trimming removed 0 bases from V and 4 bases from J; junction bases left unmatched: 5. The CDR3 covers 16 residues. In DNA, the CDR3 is TGTGCCAGCAGCCAAGATAGTGGCGGGGGGTACAATGAGCAGTTCTTC. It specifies CASSQDSGGGYNEQFF.

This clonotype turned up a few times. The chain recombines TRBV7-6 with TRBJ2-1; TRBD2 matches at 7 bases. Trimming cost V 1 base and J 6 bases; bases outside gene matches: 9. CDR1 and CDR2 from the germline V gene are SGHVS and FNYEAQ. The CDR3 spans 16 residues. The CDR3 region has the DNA TGTGCCAGCAGCTTAGAGATGGCGGGAGATCTCAATGAGCAGTTCTTC. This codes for CASSLEMAGDLNEQFF.

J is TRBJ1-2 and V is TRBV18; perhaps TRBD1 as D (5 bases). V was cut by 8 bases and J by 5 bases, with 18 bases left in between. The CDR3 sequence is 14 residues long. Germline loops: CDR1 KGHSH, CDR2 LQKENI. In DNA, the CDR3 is TGTGCCAGCATAAGTGGCGGAACAGGTTATGGCTACACCTTC. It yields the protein CASISGGTGYGYTF. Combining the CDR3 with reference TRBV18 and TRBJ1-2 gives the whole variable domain NAGVMQNPRHLVRRRGQEARLRCSPMKGHSHVYWYRQLPEEGLKFMVYLQKENIIDESGMPKERFSAEFPKEGPSILRIQQVVRGDSAAYFCASISGGTGYGYTFGSGTRLTVV.

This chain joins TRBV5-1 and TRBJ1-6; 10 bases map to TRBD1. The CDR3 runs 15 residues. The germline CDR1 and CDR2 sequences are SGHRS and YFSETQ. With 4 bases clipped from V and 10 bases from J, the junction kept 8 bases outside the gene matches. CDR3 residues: CASSISGTGASPLHF. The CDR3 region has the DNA TGCGCCAGCAGCATCTCCGGGACAGGGGCCTCACCCCTCCACTTT.

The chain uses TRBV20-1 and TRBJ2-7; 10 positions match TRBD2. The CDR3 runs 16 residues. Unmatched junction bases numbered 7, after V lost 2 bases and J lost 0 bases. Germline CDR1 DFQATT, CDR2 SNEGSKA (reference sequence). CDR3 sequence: CSARPGLADTSYEQYF. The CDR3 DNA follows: TGCAGTGCTAGACCTGGACTAGCGGATACCTCCTACGAGCAGTACTTC.

The CDR3 DNA follows: TGCAGCGTTTTCGGACTAGCGGCATACGAGCAGTACTTC. This gives the protein CSVFGLAAYEQYF. V gene TRBV29-1 combines with J gene TRBJ2-7, with TRBD2 matching over 10 bases. Losses at the gene ends were 5 bases for V and 4 bases for J; bases not matched to a gene: 5. Germline CDR1 and CDR2: SQVTM and ANQGSEA. The CDR3 totals 13 residues.

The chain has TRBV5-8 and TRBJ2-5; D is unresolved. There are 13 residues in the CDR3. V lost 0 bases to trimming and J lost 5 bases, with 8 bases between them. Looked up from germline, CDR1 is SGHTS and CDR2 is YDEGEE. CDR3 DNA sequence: TGTGCCAGCAGCTTGGAAAGGGTGGAGACCCAGTACTTC. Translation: CASSLERVETQYF. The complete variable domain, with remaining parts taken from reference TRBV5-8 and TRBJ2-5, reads EAGVTQSPTHLIKTRGQQATLRCSPISGHTSVYWYQQALGLGLQFLLWYDEGEERNRGNFPPRFSGRQFPNYSSELNVNALELEDSALYLCASSLERVETQYFGPGTRLLVL.

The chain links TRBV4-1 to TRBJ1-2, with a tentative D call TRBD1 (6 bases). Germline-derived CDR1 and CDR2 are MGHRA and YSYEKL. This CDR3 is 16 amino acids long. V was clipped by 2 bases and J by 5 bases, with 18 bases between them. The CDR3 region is CASSQPTQGGGYGYTF. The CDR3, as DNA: TGCGCCAGCAGCCAACCCACACAGGGAGGAGGGTATGGCTACACCTTC.

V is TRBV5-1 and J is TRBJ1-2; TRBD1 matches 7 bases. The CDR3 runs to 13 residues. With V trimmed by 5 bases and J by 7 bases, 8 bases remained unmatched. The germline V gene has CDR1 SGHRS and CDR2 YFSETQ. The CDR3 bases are TGCGCCAGCAGTATACAGGGGCAGAGTGGCTACACCTTC. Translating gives CASSIQGQSGYTF.